The rows below give T cell receptor beta chains drawn from one sample of a study of T cell changes during pregnancy in multiple sclerosis. Only in-frame clones appear in the TCRdb table, and some are missing; sequencing was by immunoSEQ multiplex PCR. In the table there are 20,000 to 25,000 clones, around 90% of which are singletons. The sequences come from CD8+ T cells from peripheral blood mononuclear cells, collected in the second trimester of pregnancy. These receptor sequences come from a female donor in good health, enrolled as a control in a pregnancy study. The CDR3 runs from the conserved cysteine through the conserved F or W. The order of the fields is J gene, D gene, V gene, clone size, CDR3 protein, CDR3 DNA. The D gene is left open where the match is weak. Expanded clones get a size class; other rows say once, few or many, or leave the size out.

TRBJ2-1 TRBD2 TRBV18 NA CASSASGGEQFF TGTGCCAGCTCCGCTAGCGGGGGGGAGCAGTTCTTC
TRBJ2-3 TRBD2 TRBV19 once CASTATSGSTDTQYF TGTGCCAGTACCGCGACTAGCGGAAGCACAGATACGCAGTATTTT
TRBJ2-1 TRBD2 TRBV11-3 NA CASSLEALAGNNEQFF TGTGCCAGCAGCTTAGAGGCACTAGCGGGAAACAATGAGCAGTTCTTC
TRBJ2-5 NA TRBV2 NA CASTSHEEAETQYF TGTGCCAGCACTTCCCACGAGGAGGCAGAGACCCAGTACTTC
TRBJ2-3 NA TRBV5-1 NA CASSLGESTDTQYF TGCGCCAGCAGCTTGGGGGAGTCCACAGATACGCAGTATTTT
TRBJ2-7 TRBD2 TRBV4-3 once CASSQVFAGDEQYF TGCGCCAGCAGCCAAGTCTTTGCGGGAGACGAGCAGTACTTC
TRBJ1-2 NA TRBV4-1 NA CASSQSGYYGYTF TGCGCCAGCAGCCAATCAGGGTACTATGGCTACACCTTC
TRBJ1-3 NA TRBV28 NA CASSSVRRGNTIYF TGTGCCAGCAGTTCTGTACGTCGGGGAAACACCATATATTTT
TRBJ2-5 NA TRBV13 NA CASSLTGYGETQYF TGTGCCAGCAGCTTAACAGGGTACGGGGAGACCCAGTACTTC
TRBJ1-1 NA TRBV28 NA CASSLDKEGAFF TGTGCCAGCAGCCTAGATAAGGAGGGAGCTTTCTTT
TRBJ2-2 NA TRBV10-3 NA CAISTRGGSNTGELFF TGTGCCATCAGTACTCGAGGGGGATCTAACACCGGGGAGCTGTTTTTT
TRBJ2-5 TRBD2 TRBV2 NA CASSEEERGWETQYF TGTGCCAGCAGTGAAGAGGAGCGGGGTTGGGAGACCCAGTACTTC
TRBJ1-2 TRBD1 TRBV19 NA CASSPRTGINYGYTF TGTGCCAGTAGTCCTAGGACAGGAATTAACTATGGCTACACCTTC
TRBJ2-1 TRBD2 TRBV13 NA CASSLGGGGMNEQFF TGTGCCAGCAGCTTAGGGGGCGGGGGGATGAATGAGCAGTTCTTC
TRBJ2-5 NA TRBV28 NA CASSLWTAGDQETQYF TGTGCCAGCAGTTTATGGACGGCAGGGGACCAAGAGACCCAGTACTTC
TRBJ2-5 TRBD2 TRBV30 few CAWSVGTSLQETQYF TGTGCCTGGAGTGTCGGGACTAGCCTCCAAGAGACCCAGTACTTC
TRBJ2-1 TRBD2 TRBV28 few CASSTRLAHPDEQFF TGTGCCAGCAGCACAAGACTAGCCCACCCTGATGAGCAGTTCTTC
TRBJ1-5 TRBD1 TRBV19 NA CASSIGPGQGFNQPQHF TGTGCCAGTAGTATCGGCCCGGGACAGGGGTTCAATCAGCCCCAGCATTTT
TRBJ1-2 TRBD1 TRBV30 NA CAWRFGTGSGYTF TGTGCCTGGAGGTTCGGGACAGGGAGTGGCTACACCTTC
TRBJ2-7 TRBD2 TRBV4-1 NA CASSQDLGLGEQYF TGCGCCAGCAGCCAAGATTTGGGACTAGGCGAGCAGTACTTC
TRBJ1-2 NA TRBV4-1 NA CASSQDPQAANYGYTF TGCGCCAGCAGCCAAGATCCGCAGGCAGCTAACTATGGCTACACCTTC
TRBJ1-2 TRBD1 TRBV23-1 NA CASSQSGAEQGERGYTF TGCGCCAGCAGTCAATCGGGGGCGGAACAGGGGGAAAGGGGCTACACCTTC
TRBJ2-7 TRBD2 TRBV11-2 NA CASSPGLAYEQYF TGTGCCAGCAGCCCGGGACTAGCTTACGAGCAGTACTTC
TRBJ1-6 NA TRBV28 once CASILSRDSPLHF TGTGCCAGCATCCTGTCCAGGGATTCACCCCTCCACTTT
TRBJ1-5 TRBD1 TRBV25-1 NA CASSDANSTGVDQPQHF TGTGCCAGCAGTGACGCCAACTCGACAGGGGTGGATCAGCCCCAGCATTTT
TRBJ2-7 TRBD2 TRBV2 few CASSQLSGGASYEQYF TGTGCCAGCAGTCAGTTAAGCGGGGGGGCCTCCTACGAGCAGTACTTC
TRBJ2-5 NA TRBV7-9 NA CASSPTTRVQETQYF TGTGCCAGCAGCCCTACCACACGGGTCCAAGAGACCCAGTACTTC